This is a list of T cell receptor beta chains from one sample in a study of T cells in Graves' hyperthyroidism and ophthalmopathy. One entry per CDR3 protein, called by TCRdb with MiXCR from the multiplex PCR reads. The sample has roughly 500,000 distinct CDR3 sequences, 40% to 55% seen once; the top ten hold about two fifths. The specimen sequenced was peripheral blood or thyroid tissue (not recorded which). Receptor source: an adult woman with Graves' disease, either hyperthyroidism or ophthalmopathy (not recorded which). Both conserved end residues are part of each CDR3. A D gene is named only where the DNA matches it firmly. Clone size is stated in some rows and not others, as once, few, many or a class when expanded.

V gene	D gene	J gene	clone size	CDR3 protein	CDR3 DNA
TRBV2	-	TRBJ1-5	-	CASSARTDNQPQHF	TGTGCCAGCAGTGCCCGGACAGACAATCAGCCCCAGCATTTT
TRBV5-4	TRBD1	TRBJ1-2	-	CASRLPGTGDDGYTF	TGTGCCAGCAGATTGCCCGGGACAGGGGACGATGGCTACACCTTC
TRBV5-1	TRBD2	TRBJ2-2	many	CASRWTSGSETGELFF	TGCGCCAGCAGGTGGACTAGCGGGAGTGAGACCGGGGAGCTGTTTTTT
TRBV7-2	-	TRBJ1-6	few	CASSLARGGNSPLHF	TGTGCCAGCAGCTTAGCGCGGGGAGGTAATTCACCCCTCCACTTT
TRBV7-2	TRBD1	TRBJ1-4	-	CASSHRGNEKLFF	TGTGCCAGCAGCCACAGGGGGAATGAAAAACTGTTTTTT
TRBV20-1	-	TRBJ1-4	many	CSASWLTNEKLFF	TGCAGTGCCTCGTGGCTTACTAATGAAAAACTGTTTTTT
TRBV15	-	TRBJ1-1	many	CATSRARVNTEAFF	TGTGCCACCAGCAGAGCCAGGGTGAACACTGAAGCTTTCTTT
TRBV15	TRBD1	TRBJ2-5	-	CATSGTGTEREETQYF	TGTGCCACCAGCGGAACCGGGACAGAACGAGAAGAGACCCAGTACTTC
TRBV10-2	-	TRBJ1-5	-	CASTTDSGGPQHF	TGCGCCAGCACTACCGACAGCGGGGGGCCCCAGCATTTT
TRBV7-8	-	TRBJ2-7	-	CASSLIFVQGLYEQYF	TGTGCCAGCAGCTTAATCTTCGTGCAGGGACTCTACGAGCAGTACTTC
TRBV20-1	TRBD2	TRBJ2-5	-	CSARPGTSGRGGETQYF	TGCAGTGCTAGGCCCGGGACTAGCGGGAGGGGTGGGGAGACCCAGTACTTC
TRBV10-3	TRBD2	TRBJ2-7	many	CAISESTSGEQYF	TGTGCCATCAGTGAGTCGACTAGCGGAGAGCAGTACTTC
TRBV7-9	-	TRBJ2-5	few	CASSPPSGSYETQYF	TGTGCCAGCAGCCCCCCTTCGGGTTCCTACGAGACCCAGTACTTC
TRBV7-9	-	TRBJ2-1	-	CASSQSTVIYNEQFF	TGTGCCAGCAGTCAGTCTACCGTTATCTACAATGAGCAGTTCTTC
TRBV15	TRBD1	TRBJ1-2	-	CATSSQVQGVGYTF	TGTGCCACCAGCAGCCAAGTACAGGGGGTTGGCTACACCTTC
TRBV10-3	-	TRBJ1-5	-	CAISELGDNQPQHF	TGTGCCATCAGTGAGCTCGGGGACAATCAGCCCCAGCATTTT
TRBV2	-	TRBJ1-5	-	CASSEGGRRWNQPQHF	TGTGCCAGCAGTGAAGGAGGCAGGAGATGGAATCAGCCCCAGCATTTT
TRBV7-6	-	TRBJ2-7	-	CASSPYPDSHEQYF	TGCGCCAGCAGCCCTTACCCTGACAGCCACGAGCAGTACTTC
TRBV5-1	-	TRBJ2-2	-	CASSLASGELFF	TGTGCTAGCAGCTTAGCTAGCGGGGAGCTGTTTTTT
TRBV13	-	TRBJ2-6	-	CASRDNAGANVLTF	TGTGCCAGCAGAGACAACGCTGGGGCCAACGTCCTGACTTTC
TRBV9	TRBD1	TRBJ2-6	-	CASSVGTGQGGNVLTF	TGTGCCAGCAGCGTAGGGACAGGGCAAGGGGGCAACGTCCTGACTTTC
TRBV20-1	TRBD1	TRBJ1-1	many	CSATQLQGAEAFF	TGCAGTGCTACCCAATTACAGGGGGCTGAAGCTTTCTTT
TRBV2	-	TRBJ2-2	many	CASSRHTGELFF	TGTGCCAGCAGTCGACACACCGGGGAGCTGTTTTTT
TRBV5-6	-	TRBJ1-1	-	CASSLYTRPNTEAFF	TGTGCCAGCAGCTTGTATACGCGGCCGAACACTGAAGCTTTCTTT
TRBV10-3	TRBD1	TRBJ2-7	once	CASLRQGAYEQCF	TGTGCCTCTTTGAGACAGGGGGCCTACGAGCAGTGCTTC
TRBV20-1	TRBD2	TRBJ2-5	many	CSAAGLAENQETQYF	TGCAGTGCTGCCGGACTAGCGGAGAACCAAGAGACCCAGTACTTC
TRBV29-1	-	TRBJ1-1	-	CSVDSGIGTEAFF	TGCAGCGTTGATTCAGGGATCGGAACTGAAGCTTTCTTT
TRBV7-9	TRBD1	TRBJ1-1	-	CASSLWGQGNTEAFF	TGTGCCAGCAGCTTATGGGGACAGGGGAACACTGAAGCTTTCTTT
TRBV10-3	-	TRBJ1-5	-	CAISGREGQPQHF	TGTGCCATCAGTGGCAGAGAGGGTCAGCCCCAGCATTTT
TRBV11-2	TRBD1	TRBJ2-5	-	CASSLTGTAEKQETQYF	TGTGCCAGCAGCTTAACCGGGACAGCAGAGAAACAAGAGACCCAGTACTTC
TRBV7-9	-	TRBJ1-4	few	CASSSGVGRNEKLFF	TGTGCCAGCAGCTCCGGAGTGGGGAGGAATGAAAAACTGTTTTTT
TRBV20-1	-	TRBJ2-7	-	CSAPDPGRYYEQYF	TGCAGTGCCCCAGACCCGGGACGATACTACGAGCAGTACTTC
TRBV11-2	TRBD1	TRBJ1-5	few	CASQGQDF	TGTGCCAGCCAGGGACAGGATTTT
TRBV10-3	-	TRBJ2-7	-	CAIRGGGYEQYF	TGTGCCATCAGGGGAGGCGGCTACGAGCAGTACTTC
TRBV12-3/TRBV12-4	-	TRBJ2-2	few	CASSPWAQGDTGELFF	TGTGCCAGCAGCCCTTGGGCCCAAGGGGACACCGGGGAGCTGTTTTTT
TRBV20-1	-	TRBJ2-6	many	CSARRSSGANVLTF	TGCAGTGCTAGACGGAGCTCTGGGGCCAACGTCCTGACTTTC
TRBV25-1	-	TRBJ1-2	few	CASSEQGILLDYTF	TGTGCCAGCAGTGAACAGGGAATACTCTTAGACTACACCTTC
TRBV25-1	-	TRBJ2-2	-	CASSKGDYGNTGELFF	TGTGCCAGCAGTAAAGGGGATTACGGGAACACCGGGGAGCTGTTTTTT
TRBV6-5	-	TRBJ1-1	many	CASREGDTEAFF	TGTGCCAGCAGGGAGGGAGACACTGAAGCTTTCTTT
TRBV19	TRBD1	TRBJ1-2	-	CASSTDRAAYGYTF	TGTGCCAGTAGTACCGACAGGGCAGCCTATGGCTACACCTTC
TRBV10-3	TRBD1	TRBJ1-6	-	CAISGTRTGGVLYNSPLHF	TGTGCCATCAGTGGGACCCGGACAGGGGGAGTTCTCTATAATTCACCCCTCCACTTT
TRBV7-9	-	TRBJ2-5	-	CASSLPGEGETQYF	TGTGCCAGCAGCTTACCGGGCGAAGGGGAGACCCAGTACTTC
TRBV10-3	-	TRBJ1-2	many	CAISETGRANYGYTF	TGTGCCATCAGTGAAACAGGGAGGGCTAACTATGGCTACACCTTC
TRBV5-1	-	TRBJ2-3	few	CASSQYPGDTQYF	TGCGCCAGCAGCCAATATCCGGGGGATACGCAGTATTTT
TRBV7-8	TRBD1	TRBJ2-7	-	CASSFGTGVHEQYF	TGTGCCAGCAGCTTCGGGACAGGGGTCCACGAGCAGTACTTC
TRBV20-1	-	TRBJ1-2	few	CSAAGDTSGDDGYTF	TGCAGTGCCGCGGGGGACACTTCCGGGGACGATGGCTACACCTTC
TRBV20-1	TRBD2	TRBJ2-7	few	CSARSGRITSYEQYF	TGCAGTGCCAGGAGCGGGAGGATCACCTCCTACGAGCAGTACTTC
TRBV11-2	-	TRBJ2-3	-	CASSRKGDFTDTQYF	TGTGCCAGCAGCCGAAAGGGAGACTTCACAGATACGCAGTATTTT
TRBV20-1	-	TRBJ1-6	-	CSARDAGQYNSPLHF	TGCAGTGCTAGAGACGCAGGGCAGTATAATTCACCCCTCCACTTT
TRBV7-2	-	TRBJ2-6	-	CASSQTGGTMNYGSSGANVLTF	TGTGCCAGCAGCCAAACGGGCGGGACAATGAATTACGGGAGCTCTGGGGCCAACGTCCTGACTTTC
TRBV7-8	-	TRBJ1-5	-	CASSPIGQISNQPQHF	TGTGCCAGCAGCCCAATTGGGCAGATTAGCAATCAGCCCCAGCATTTT
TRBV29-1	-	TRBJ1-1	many	CSVRHSEAFF	TGCAGCGTTAGGCACAGCGAAGCTTTCTTT
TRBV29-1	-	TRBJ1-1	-	CSVVQGATEAFF	TGCAGCGTCGTACAGGGTGCGACTGAAGCTTTCTTT
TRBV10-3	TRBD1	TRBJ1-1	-	CAISEYQGATEAFF	TGTGCCATCAGTGAATACCAGGGGGCCACTGAAGCTTTCTTT
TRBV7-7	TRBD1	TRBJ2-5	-	CASSPQGQVQETQYF	TGTGCCAGCAGCCCACAAGGACAGGTCCAAGAGACCCAGTACTTC
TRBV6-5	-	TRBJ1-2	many	CASSYSAGPWGYTF	TGTGCCAGCAGTTACTCGGCAGGGCCGTGGGGCTACACCTTC
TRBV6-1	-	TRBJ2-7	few	CASSDPPGRNSYEQYF	TGTGCCAGCAGTGACCCTCCGGGCAGGAACTCCTACGAGCAGTACTTC
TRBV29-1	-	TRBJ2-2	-	CSVRAGELFF	TGCAGCGTTCGGGCCGGGGAGCTGTTTTTT